Listed below are T cell receptor beta chains from one sample, sequenced in a study of blood T cell repertoires in COVID-19. TCRdb's table, derived via immunoSEQ multiplex PCR, lists solely in-frame clones and lacks some. The sample yields 130,000 to 150,000 clones, around 78% seen once. Sequencing input: peripheral blood. These receptors were taken from a woman aged 55-69 years with acute or convalescent COVID-19. Each CDR3 is given with its conserved first and last residue. A D gene is named only where the DNA matches it firmly. For some rows the clone size is stated as once, few or many, or as a class when expanded; others skip it.

V	size	J	D	DNA	CDR3
TRBV9	once	TRBJ2-6	.	TGTGCCAGCAGCCCGAGAGACTCCGGGGCCAACGTCCTGACTTTC	CASSPRDSGANVLTF
TRBV9	few	TRBJ1-2	.	TGTGCCAGCAGCGTAGTCTCGGGGTCGAGCTACACCTTC	CASSVVSGSSYTF
TRBV15	once	TRBJ1-2	.	TGTGCCACCAGCAGAGATCGCTCAGGGAACTATGGCTACACCTTC	CATSRDRSGNYGYTF
TRBV28	.	TRBJ2-5	TRBD2	TGTGCCAGCAGTTTAGGACTAGCGGGGCAAGAGACCCAGTACTTC	CASSLGLAGQETQYF
TRBV3-1/TRBV3-2	.	TRBJ2-5	.	TGTGCCAGCAGCCGCGGACAGCCATGGGAGACCCAGTACTTC	CASSRGQPWETQYF
TRBV30	.	TRBJ2-3	TRBD2	TGTGCCTGGAGAGGCGGGAGTACTAGCACAGATACGCAGTATTTT	CAWRGGSTSTDTQYF
TRBV24-1	.	TRBJ2-1	TRBD2	TGTGCCACCAGTGATTTGAGTAGCGGGAGGGGCAATGAGCAGTTCTTC	CATSDLSSGRGNEQFF
TRBV19	few	TRBJ2-3	.	TGTGCCAGTAGTATAGATGCAGGGTTTAGCACAGATACGCAGTATTTT	CASSIDAGFSTDTQYF
TRBV9	.	TRBJ1-4	TRBD1	TGTGCCAGCAGCGGGACCCCAGGGGGACGCCGAAATGAAAAACTGTTTTTT	CASSGTPGGRRNEKLFF
TRBV7-9	.	TRBJ2-2	.	TGTGCCAGCAGTCCAATCGGGGGGAACACCGGGGAGCTGTTTTTT	CASSPIGGNTGELFF
TRBV28	.	TRBJ2-2	TRBD2	TGTGCCAGCAGTTTTGTCTGGCTAGCGGGAGTCTACACCGGGGAGCTGTTTTTT	CASSFVWLAGVYTGELFF
TRBV7-2	.	TRBJ2-4	TRBD2	TGTGCCAGCAGCCTCGCACTAGCGGGAGTCGGCATTCAGTACTTC	CASSLALAGVGIQYF